These T cell receptor beta chains were read from a single sample in a study of blood T cell repertoires in COVID-19. The method was immunoSEQ multiplex PCR; TCRdb's version includes in-frame clones alone and lacks a portion of them. Here the sample spans about 140,000 clones, about 80% being singletons. The sequencing input was peripheral blood. All receptors come from a human donor in a cohort sampled during active COVID-19. CDR3s include the opening cysteine and the closing phenylalanine or tryptophan. Fields, in order: D gene, J gene, V gene, clone size, CDR3 length, CDR3 DNA, CDR3 protein. A D gene is named only where the DNA matches it firmly. The size entry is marked missing in some rows and otherwise reads once, few, many or a size class.

>NA|TRBJ1-3|TRBV6-5|NA|14
TGTGCCAGCATCCCGCGGACAGCTGGAAACACCATATATTTT
CASIPRTAGNTIYF
>NA|TRBJ1-5|TRBV27|NA|14
TGTGCCAGCAGTTTATCGCCAGTCGGGCAGCCCCAGCATTTT
CASSLSPVGQPQHF
>NA|TRBJ2-3|TRBV2|once|15
TGTGCCAGCACCCTGGGCGCATATAGCACAGATACGCAGTATTTT
CASTLGAYSTDTQYF
>TRBD2|TRBJ2-3|TRBV11-2|NA|15
TGTGCCAGCAGCTTTGCGGGGGGACTCTCAGATACGCAGTATTTT
CASSFAGGLSDTQYF
>NA|TRBJ2-2|TRBV3-1/TRBV3-2|NA|17
TGTGCCAGCAGCCAGCGACAGGAGAGATGGAACACCGGGGAGCTGTTTTTT
CASSQRQERWNTGELFF
>NA|TRBJ1-2|TRBV11-2|NA|11
TGTGCCAGCAGCCGAGGGACTACAAACTCCTTC
CASSRGTTNSF
>NA|TRBJ2-6|TRBV5-1|NA|19
TGCGCCAGCAGCTTGGAAGTTGTGGGCCGGTTCTCTGGGGCCAACGTCCTGACTTTC
CASSLEVVGRFSGANVLTF
>TRBD2|TRBJ2-7|TRBV6-2/TRBV6-3|NA|18
TGTGCCAGCAGTCCAATCGGGACTAGCGGGGTAAGAAGCTACGAGCAGTACTTC
CASSPIGTSGVRSYEQYF
>NA|TRBJ2-1|TRBV7-2|NA|14
TGTGCCAGCAGCTTAGAAGGGGGCTACAATGAGCAGTTCTTC
CASSLEGGYNEQFF
>NA|TRBJ2-1|TRBV11-3|NA|13
TGTGCCAGCAGCTCGAGGGCATACAATGAGCAGTTCTTC
CASSSRAYNEQFF
>NA|TRBJ2-7|TRBV27|NA|14
TGTGCCAGCAGTAGGGGGACAAGATCCTACGAGCAGTACTTC
CASSRGTRSYEQYF
>NA|TRBJ1-2|TRBV28|NA|16
TGTGCCAGCGGATCATTAGGGAGAGGACGGTCCTATGGCTACACCTTC
CASGSLGRGRSYGYTF
>TRBD1|TRBJ2-3|TRBV19|NA|16
TGTGCCAGTAGTCCGGGGACAGGGCCTTTCTCAGATACGCAGTATTTT
CASSPGTGPFSDTQYF
>NA|TRBJ1-2|TRBV10-3|many|14
TGTGCCATCAGTGAGTCATTGTCAGGGAATGGCTACACCTTC
CAISESLSGNGYTF
>NA|TRBJ1-1|TRBV9|NA|15
TGTGCCAGCAGCCAAACGGACAGCCTGGGCACTGAAGCTTTCTTT
CASSQTDSLGTEAFF
>NA|TRBJ1-1|TRBV6-5|NA|10
TGTGCCAGCGGAGAATTCAAAGCTTTCTTT
CASGEFKAFF
>TRBD2|TRBJ2-3|TRBV5-1|NA|16
TGCGCCAGCAGCTTGGAACTAGCGGCTAGCACAGATACGCAGTATTTT
CASSLELAASTDTQYF
>TRBD1|TRBJ2-2|TRBV5-1|few|16
TGCGCCAGCAGCTTTTCCGGACAGGGGGTTTCCGGGGAGCTGTTTTTT
CASSFSGQGVSGELFF
>NA|TRBJ2-5|TRBV3-1/TRBV3-2|NA|14
TGTGCCAGCAGCCAAGTCGTATCGGGGGAGACCCAGTACTTC
CASSQVVSGETQYF
>TRBD1|TRBJ2-1|TRBV5-1|NA|16
TGCGCCAGCAGCTTGGCTCCGGGACAGGGGAGCAATGAGCAGTTCTTC
CASSLAPGQGSNEQFF
>NA|TRBJ1-5|TRBV5-1|NA|15
TGCGCCAGCAGCGTGACAGGTGATAGCAATCAGCCCCAGCATTTT
CASSVTGDSNQPQHF
>TRBD2|TRBJ2-3|TRBV10-1|NA|16
TGCGCCAGCAGTGGCGGGGGAGATACTAGCACAGATACGCAGTATTTT
CASSGGGDTSTDTQYF
>NA|TRBJ2-7|TRBV19|once|13
TGTGCCAGTAGTATGGGCCATGCCTACGAGCAGTACTTC
CASSMGHAYEQYF
>TRBD2|TRBJ2-1|TRBV11-2|NA|16
TGTGCCAGCAGCCCCGGGACTAGCGGGGTTCATTCGGAGCAGTTCTTC
CASSPGTSGVHSEQFF
>TRBD1|TRBJ1-5|TRBV5-8|NA|16
TGTGCCAGCAGCATGGGACAGGTCCTGAGCAATCAGCCCCAGCATTTT
CASSMGQVLSNQPQHF
>TRBD1|TRBJ1-2|TRBV12-3/TRBV12-4|NA|13
TGTGCCAGCAGAGGTACAGGGGCGGGTGGCTACACCTTC
CASRGTGAGGYTF